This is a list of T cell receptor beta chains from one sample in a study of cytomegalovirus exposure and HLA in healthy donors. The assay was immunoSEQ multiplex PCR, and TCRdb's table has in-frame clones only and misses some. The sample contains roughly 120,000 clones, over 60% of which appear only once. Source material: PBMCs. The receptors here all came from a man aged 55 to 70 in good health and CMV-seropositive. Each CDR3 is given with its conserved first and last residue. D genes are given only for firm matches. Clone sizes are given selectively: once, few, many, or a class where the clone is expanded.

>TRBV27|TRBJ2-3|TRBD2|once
CASSLLPSGNPSTDTQYF
TGTGCCAGCAGTTTATTGCCTAGCGGGAACCCTAGCACAGATACGCAGTATTTT
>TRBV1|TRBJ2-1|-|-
CTSSQDLASGGHNEQFF
TGCACCAGCAGCCAAGATCTGGCTAGCGGGGGCCACAATGAGCAGTTCTTC
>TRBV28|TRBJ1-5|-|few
CASVASNQPQHF
TGTGCCAGCGTGGCTAGCAATCAGCCCCAGCATTTT
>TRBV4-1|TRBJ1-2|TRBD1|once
CASSQVGQSYGYTF
TGCGCCAGCAGCCAAGTGGGACAGTCCTATGGCTACACCTTC
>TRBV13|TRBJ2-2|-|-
CASSLRDTGELFF
TGTGCCAGCAGCCTACGGGACACCGGGGAGCTGTTTTTT
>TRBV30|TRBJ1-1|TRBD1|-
CAFGQAPMNTEAFF
TGTGCCTTCGGACAGGCACCCATGAACACTGAAGCTTTCTTT
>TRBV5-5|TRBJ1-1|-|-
CASSLVAGYTEAFF
TGTGCCAGCAGCTTGGTAGCGGGGTACACTGAAGCTTTCTTT
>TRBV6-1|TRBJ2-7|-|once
CASSRGLYEQYF
TGTGCCAGCAGCCGAGGACTCTACGAGCAGTACTTC
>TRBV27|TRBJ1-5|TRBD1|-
CASSFTGTGAHQPQHF
TGTGCCAGCAGTTTTACCGGGACAGGGGCCCATCAGCCCCAGCATTTT
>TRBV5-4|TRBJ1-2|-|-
CASSHKGQGGGNYGYTF
TGTGCCAGCAGCCATAAAGGGCAGGGAGGAGGAAACTATGGCTACACCTTC
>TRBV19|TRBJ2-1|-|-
CASASGRTRNEQFF
TGTGCCAGCGCCTCGGGGAGGACACGAAATGAGCAGTTCTTC
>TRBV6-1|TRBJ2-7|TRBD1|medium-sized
CASSDAGDRGRYEQYF
TGTGCCAGCAGTGATGCAGGCGACAGGGGGAGATACGAGCAGTACTTC
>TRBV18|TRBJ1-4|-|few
CASSPKRSTNEKLFF
TGTGCCAGCTCACCAAAGAGATCAACTAATGAAAAACTGTTTTTT
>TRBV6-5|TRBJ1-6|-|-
CASSYGYRANSPLHF
TGTGCCAGCAGTTATGGTTACAGGGCTAATTCACCCCTCCACTTT
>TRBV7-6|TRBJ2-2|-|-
CASSPGHSKNTGELFF
TGTGCCAGCAGCCCAGGACACTCTAAGAACACCGGGGAGCTGTTTTTT
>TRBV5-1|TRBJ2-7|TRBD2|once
CASSPRGGATYEQYF
TGCGCCAGCAGCCCACGGGGGGGGGCGACCTACGAGCAGTACTTC
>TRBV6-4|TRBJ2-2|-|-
CASSESTGELFF
TGTGCCAGCAGTGAGTCGACCGGGGAGCTGTTTTTT
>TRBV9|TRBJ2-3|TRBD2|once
CASTPGGGLATQYF
TGTGCCAGCACCCCCGGGGGGGGTCTGGCTACGCAGTATTTT
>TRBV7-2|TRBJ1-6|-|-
CASSLSAGNSPLHF
TGTGCCAGCAGCTTATCGGCGGGGAATTCACCCCTCCACTTT
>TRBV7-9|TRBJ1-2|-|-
CASSRIGGAPGYTF
TGTGCCAGCAGCCGGATCGGGGGGGCGCCCGGCTACACCTTC
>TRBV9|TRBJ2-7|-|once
CASSGQNDEQYF
TGTGCCAGCAGCGGACAAAACGACGAGCAGTACTTC
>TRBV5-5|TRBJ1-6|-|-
CASSRAAGWDNSPLHF
TGTGCCAGCAGCCGGGCCGCGGGGTGGGATAATTCACCCCTCCACTTT
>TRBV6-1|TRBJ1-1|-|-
CASSSLRQTYTEAFF
TGTGCCAGCAGTAGTCTGCGGCAGACCTACACTGAAGCTTTCTTT
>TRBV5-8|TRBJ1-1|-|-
CASSLRTDEAFF
TGTGCCAGCAGCTTGAGGACAGACGAAGCTTTCTTT
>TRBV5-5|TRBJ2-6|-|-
CASSSPNSGANVLTF
TGTGCCAGCAGCTCCCCCAACTCTGGGGCCAACGTCCTGACTTTC
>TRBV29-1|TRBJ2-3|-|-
CSVGRDFTDTQYF
TGCAGCGTTGGGAGGGATTTCACAGATACGCAGTATTTT
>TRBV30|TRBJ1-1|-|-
CAWRRGTAVAEAFF
TGTGCCTGGAGAAGGGGGACGGCTGTCGCTGAAGCTTTCTTT
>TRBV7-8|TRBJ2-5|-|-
CASSLRVRGGEQETQYF
TGTGCCAGCAGCCTAAGGGTGAGGGGGGGGGAACAAGAGACCCAGTACTTC
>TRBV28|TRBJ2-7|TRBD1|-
CASSFGGQNYYEQYF
TGTGCCAGCAGTTTTGGGGGACAGAACTACTACGAGCAGTACTTC
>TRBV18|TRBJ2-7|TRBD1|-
CASSPSGQGAHEQYF
TGTGCCAGCTCACCATCCGGACAGGGGGCCCACGAGCAGTACTTC
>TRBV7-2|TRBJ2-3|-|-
CASSLATSPAQDTQYF
TGTGCCAGCAGCTTAGCCACTAGCCCAGCCCAAGATACGCAGTATTTT
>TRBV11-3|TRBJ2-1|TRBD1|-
CASSPGGQGSLNEQFF
TGTGCCAGCAGCCCGGGCGGACAGGGAAGCCTCAATGAGCAGTTCTTC
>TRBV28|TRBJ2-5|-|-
CASSLAGAEETQYF
TGTGCCAGCAGTTTGGCGGGGGCGGAAGAGACCCAGTACTTC
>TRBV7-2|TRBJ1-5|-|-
CASSLMQGSQPQHF
TGTGCCAGCAGCTTGATGCAGGGAAGTCAGCCCCAGCATTTT
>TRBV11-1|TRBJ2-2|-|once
CASSRQTGTGELFF
TGTGCCAGCAGCCGACAGACAGGCACCGGGGAGCTGTTTTTT
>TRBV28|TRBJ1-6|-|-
CASSLEEGSPLHF
TGTGCCAGCAGTTTAGAAGAGGGATCACCCCTCCACTTT
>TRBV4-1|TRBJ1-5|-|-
CASSQDYILRFQPQHF
TGCGCCAGCAGCCAAGACTATATCCTCCGATTTCAGCCCCAGCATTTT
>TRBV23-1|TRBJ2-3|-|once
CASKDSTDTQYF
TGCGCCAGCAAGGACAGTACAGATACGCAGTATTTT
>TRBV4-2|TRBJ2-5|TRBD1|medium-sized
CASSQDGGTGTGIGETQYF
TGTGCCAGCAGCCAAGATGGGGGAACCGGGACAGGGATTGGGGAGACCCAGTACTTC
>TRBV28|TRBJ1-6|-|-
CASSLGGSPLHF
TGTGCCAGCAGCCTAGGGGGTTCACCCCTCCACTTT
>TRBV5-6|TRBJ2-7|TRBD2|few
CASSFTSGGSYEQYF
TGTGCCAGCAGCTTTACTAGCGGGGGATCCTACGAGCAGTACTTC
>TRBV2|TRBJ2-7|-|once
CVSRRRLAPSSYEQYF
TGTGTCAGCAGAAGACGGCTAGCTCCTAGCTCCTACGAGCAGTACTTC
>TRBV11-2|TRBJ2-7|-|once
CASSLTAQVSSYEQYF
TGTGCCAGCAGCTTAACGGCGCAGGTCAGCTCCTACGAGCAGTACTTC
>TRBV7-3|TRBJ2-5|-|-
CASSLTGQSQETQYF
TGTGCCAGCAGCTTAACCGGACAGAGCCAAGAGACCCAGTACTTC
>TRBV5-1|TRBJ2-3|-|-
CASSLVGRITDTQYF
TGCGCCAGCAGCTTGGTGGGCAGGATCACAGATACGCAGTATTTT
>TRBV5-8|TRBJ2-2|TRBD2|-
CASSSGSGTSGGRSGELFF
TGTGCCAGCAGCTCCGGATCCGGGACTAGCGGGGGACGGTCCGGGGAGCTGTTTTTT
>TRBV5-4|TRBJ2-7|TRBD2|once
CASSLGLAGTYEQYF
TGTGCCAGCAGCTTGGGACTAGCGGGGACCTACGAGCAGTACTTC
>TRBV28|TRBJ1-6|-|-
CASRGGTVISPLHF
TGTGCCAGCAGGGGCGGGACGGTCATTTCACCCCTCCACTTT
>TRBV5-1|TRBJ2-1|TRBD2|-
CASKFSSGGNEQFF
TGCGCCAGCAAGTTCTCCAGCGGGGGGAATGAGCAGTTCTTC
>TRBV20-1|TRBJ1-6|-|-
CSARAGTPLHF
TGCAGTGCTAGGGCAGGGACACCCCTCCACTTT
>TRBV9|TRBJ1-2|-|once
CASSVSRGGYTF
TGTGCCAGCAGCGTTTCCAGGGGTGGCTACACCTTC
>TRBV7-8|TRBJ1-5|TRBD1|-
CASSLARNWDSYQPQHF
TGTGCCAGCAGCTTAGCGAGGAACTGGGACAGTTATCAGCCCCAGCATTTT
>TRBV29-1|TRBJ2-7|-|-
CSVGADNEQYF
TGCAGCGTTGGAGCCGACAACGAGCAGTACTTC
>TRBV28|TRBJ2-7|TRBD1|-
CASRPGQGRYEQYF
TGTGCCAGCAGACCGGGACAGGGTCGCTACGAGCAGTACTTC